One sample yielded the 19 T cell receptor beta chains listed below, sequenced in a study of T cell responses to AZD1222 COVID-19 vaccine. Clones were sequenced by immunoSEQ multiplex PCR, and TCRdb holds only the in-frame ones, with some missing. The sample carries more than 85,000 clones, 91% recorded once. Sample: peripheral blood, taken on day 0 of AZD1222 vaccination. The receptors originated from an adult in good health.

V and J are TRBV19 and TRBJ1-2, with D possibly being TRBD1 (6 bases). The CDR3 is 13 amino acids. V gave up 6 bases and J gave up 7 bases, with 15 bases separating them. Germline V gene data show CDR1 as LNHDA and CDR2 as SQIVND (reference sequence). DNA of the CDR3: TGTGCCAGTAGCCCCGGAGGGGGGAGTGGCTACACCTTC. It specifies CASSPGGGSGYTF.

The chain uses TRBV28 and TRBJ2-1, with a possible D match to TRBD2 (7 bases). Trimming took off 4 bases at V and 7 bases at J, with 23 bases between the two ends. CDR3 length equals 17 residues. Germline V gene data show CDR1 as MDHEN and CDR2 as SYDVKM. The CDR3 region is CASSYWGGQGSKNEQFF. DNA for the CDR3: TGTGCCAGCAGTTATTGGGGGGGACAAGGATCTAAAAATGAGCAGTTCTTC.

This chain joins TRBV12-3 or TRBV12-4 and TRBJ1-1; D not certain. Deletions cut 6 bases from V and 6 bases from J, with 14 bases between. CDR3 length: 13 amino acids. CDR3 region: CASSLAGYAEAFF. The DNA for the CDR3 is TGTGCCAGCAGCCTAGCGGGATACGCTGAAGCTTTCTTT.

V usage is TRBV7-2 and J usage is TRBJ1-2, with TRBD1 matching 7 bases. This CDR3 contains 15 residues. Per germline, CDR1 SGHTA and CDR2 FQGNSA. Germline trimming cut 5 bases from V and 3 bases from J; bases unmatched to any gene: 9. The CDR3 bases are TGTGCCAGCAGCCGTGGGACAGCGAGGGACTATGGCTACACCTTC. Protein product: CASSRGTARDYGYTF. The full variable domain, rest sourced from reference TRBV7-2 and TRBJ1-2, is GAGVSQSPSNKVTEKGKDVELRCDPISGHTALYWYRQSLGQGLEFLIYFQGNSAPDKSGLPSDRFSAERTGGSVSTLTIQRTQQEDSAVYLCASSRGTARDYGYTFGSGTRLTVV.

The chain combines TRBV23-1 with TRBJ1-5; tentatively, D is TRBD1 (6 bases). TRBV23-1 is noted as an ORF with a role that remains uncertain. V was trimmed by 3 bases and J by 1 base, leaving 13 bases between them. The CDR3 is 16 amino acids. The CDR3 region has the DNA TGCGCCAGCAGTCAGCTCAGGGGTCGCAGCAATCAGCCCCAGCATTTT. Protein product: CASSQLRGRSNQPQHF.

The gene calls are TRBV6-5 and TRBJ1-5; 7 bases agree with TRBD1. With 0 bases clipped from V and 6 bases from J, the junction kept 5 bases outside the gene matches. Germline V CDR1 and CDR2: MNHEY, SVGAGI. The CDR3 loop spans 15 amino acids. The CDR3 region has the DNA TGTGCCAGCAGTTACTCGACAGGGTTGGGTCAGCCCCAGCATTTT. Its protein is CASSYSTGLGQPQHF.

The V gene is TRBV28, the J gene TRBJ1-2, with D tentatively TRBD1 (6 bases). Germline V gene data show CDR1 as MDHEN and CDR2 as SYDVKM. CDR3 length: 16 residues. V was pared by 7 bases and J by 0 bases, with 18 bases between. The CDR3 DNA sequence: TGTGCCAGCACCTCAAGGGGGGCCGCCTCTAACTATGGCTACACCTTC. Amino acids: CASTSRGAASNYGYTF.

CDR3 in DNA: TGTGCCAGCAGCTTTTTAGCGGGGACGCGGGGCCTCAGGGACACGCAGTATTTT. This translates into CASSFLAGTRGLRDTQYF. The chain joins TRBV7-2 to TRBJ2-3; 8 bases align to TRBD2. With 3 bases clipped from V and 9 bases from J, the junction kept 20 bases outside the gene matches. The CDR3 loop spans 18 amino acids. Germline assignment: CDR1 SGHTA and CDR2 FQGNSA.

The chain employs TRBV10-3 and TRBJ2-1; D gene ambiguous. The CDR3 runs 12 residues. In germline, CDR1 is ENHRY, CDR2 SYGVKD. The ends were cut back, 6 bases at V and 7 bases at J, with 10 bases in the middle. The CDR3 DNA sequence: TGTGCCATCAGCCCACATCATAATGAGCAGTTCTTC. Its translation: CAISPHHNEQFF.

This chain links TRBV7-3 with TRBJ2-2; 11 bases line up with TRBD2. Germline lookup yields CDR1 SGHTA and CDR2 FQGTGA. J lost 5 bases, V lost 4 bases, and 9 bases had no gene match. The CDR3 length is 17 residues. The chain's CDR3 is CASSSVSGRARTGELFF. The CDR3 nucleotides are TGTGCCAGCAGCTCGGTTAGCGGGAGGGCCAGAACCGGGGAGCTGTTTTTT.

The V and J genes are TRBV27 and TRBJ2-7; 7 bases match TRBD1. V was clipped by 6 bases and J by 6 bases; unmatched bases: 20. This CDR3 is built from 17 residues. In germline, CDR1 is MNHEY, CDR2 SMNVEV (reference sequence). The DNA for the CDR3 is TGTGCCAGCAGCTACGGCCCCGGACAGGTGGACCCCCTCGAGCAGTACTTC. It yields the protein CASSYGPGQVDPLEQYF.

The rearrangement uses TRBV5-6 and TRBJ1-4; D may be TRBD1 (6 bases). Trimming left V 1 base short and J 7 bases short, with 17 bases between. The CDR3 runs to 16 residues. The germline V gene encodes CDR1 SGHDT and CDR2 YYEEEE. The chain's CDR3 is CASSLPGREGGEKLFF. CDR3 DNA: TGTGCCAGCAGCTTGCCGGGAAGGGAAGGGGGTGAAAAACTGTTTTTT.

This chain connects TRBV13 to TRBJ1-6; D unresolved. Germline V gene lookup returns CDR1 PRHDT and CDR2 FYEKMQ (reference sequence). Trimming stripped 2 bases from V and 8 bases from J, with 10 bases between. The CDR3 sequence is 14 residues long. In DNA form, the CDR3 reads TGTGCCAGCAGCTTACCTTCGGCCGATTCACCCCTCCACTTT. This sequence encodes CASSLPSADSPLHF.

The CDR3 DNA reads as TGTGCCACCAGCAGAGACTTTACTCCGGGACTTTCGGCCCTCCACTTT. Protein product: CATSRDFTPGLSALHF. The chain uses TRBV15 and TRBJ1-6; D possibly corresponds to TRBD1 (5 bases). The V gene lost 0 bases and the J gene lost 14 bases, with 20 bases spanning the gap. CDR3 length equals 16 residues. Germline V CDR1 and CDR2: LNHNV, YYDKDF (reference sequence). The full variable domain, its missing parts supplied by reference TRBV15 and TRBJ1-6, is DAMVIQNPRYQVTQFGKPVTLSCSQTLNHNVMYWYQQKSSQAPKLLFHYYDKDFNNEADTPDNFQSRRPNTSFCFLDIRSPGLGDTAMYLCATSRDFTPGLSALHFGNGTRLTVT.

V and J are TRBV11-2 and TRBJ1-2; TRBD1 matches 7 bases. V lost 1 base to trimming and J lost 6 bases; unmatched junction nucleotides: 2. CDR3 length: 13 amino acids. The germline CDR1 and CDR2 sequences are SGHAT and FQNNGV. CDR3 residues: CASSLVGTDGYTF. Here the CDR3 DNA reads TGTGCCAGCAGCTTAGTAGGGACAGATGGCTACACCTTC.

The CDR3 region is CASSPVQNYGYTF. The CDR3 nucleotides read TGTGCCAGCAGCCCCGTTCAGAACTATGGCTACACCTTC. This chain joins TRBV14 and TRBJ1-2; D is undetermined. The CDR3 covers 13 residues. Germline V gene lookup returns CDR1 SGHDN and CDR2 FVKESK. Trimming took 4 bases from V and 2 from J, leaving 8 bases between them.

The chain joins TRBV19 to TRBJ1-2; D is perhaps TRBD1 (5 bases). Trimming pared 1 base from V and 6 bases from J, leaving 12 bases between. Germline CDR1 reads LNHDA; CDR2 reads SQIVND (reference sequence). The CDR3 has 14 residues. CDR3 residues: CASSIAGVADGYTF. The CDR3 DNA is TGTGCCAGTAGTATAGCGGGGGTAGCGGATGGCTACACCTTC.

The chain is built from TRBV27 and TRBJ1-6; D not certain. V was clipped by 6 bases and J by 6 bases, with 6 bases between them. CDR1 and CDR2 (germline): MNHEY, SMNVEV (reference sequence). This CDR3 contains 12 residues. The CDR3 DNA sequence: TGTGCCAGCAGAGATCTTAATTCACCCCTCCACTTT. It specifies CASRDLNSPLHF.

The CDR3 sequence is CASSFFGGPSPKYQETQYF. Here the CDR3 DNA reads TGTGCCAGCAGTTTTTTCGGCGGGCCTAGCCCAAAGTACCAAGAGACCCAGTACTTC. The chain links TRBV6-2 or TRBV6-3 to TRBJ2-5, with a possible D match to TRBD2 (5 bases). The CDR3 covers 19 residues. The germline gives CDR1 MNHEY, CDR2 SVGEGT. V was shortened by 4 bases and J by 0 bases, with 24 bases between the two germline ends.